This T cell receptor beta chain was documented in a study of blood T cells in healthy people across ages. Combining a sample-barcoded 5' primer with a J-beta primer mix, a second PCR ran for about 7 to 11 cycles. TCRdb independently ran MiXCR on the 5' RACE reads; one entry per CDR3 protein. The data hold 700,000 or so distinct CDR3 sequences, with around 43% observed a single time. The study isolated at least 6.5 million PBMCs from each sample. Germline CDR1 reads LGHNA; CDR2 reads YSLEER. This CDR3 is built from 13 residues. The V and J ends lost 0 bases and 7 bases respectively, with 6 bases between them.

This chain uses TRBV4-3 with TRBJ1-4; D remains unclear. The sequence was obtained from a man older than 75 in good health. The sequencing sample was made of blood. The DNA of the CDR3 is TGCGCCAGCAGCCAAGATGTGGGTGAAAAACTGTTTTTT. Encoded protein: CASSQDVGEKLFF.